These 3 T cell receptor beta chains originate from one sample sequenced in a study of T cell responses to AZD1222 COVID-19 vaccine (dated by TCRdb to the early 2020s). Libraries were constructed by the immunoSEQ multiplex PCR assay. In its TCRdb copy, this immuneACCESS table keeps in-frame sequences only and misses some clones. Where compared with another copy, unresolved V genes explain less than half of these, and the others have no known cause. The sample yields 120,000 or so clones; around 89% were counted once. 8.5% to 14% of the sample lies in the top ten. Interpreted using the paper, the time point label stands for: baseline before first vaccination. The treatment or condition label, as the study defines it: meningococcal conjugate vaccine given as trial control. Sequencing used peripheral blood, obtained on day 0 of MenACWY control vaccination. The receptors derive from an adult in good health.

This clone has just one count. The gene calls are TRBV24-1 and TRBJ2-2; D not resolved. The CDR3 has 16 amino acids. Germline V gene sequence: CDR1 KGHDR, CDR2 SFDVKD. V lost 3 bases and J 0 bases, leaving 10 bases between the germline ends. The CDR3 DNA is TGTGCCACCAGTGATCCTAAGAAAGCGAACACCGGGGAGCTGTTTTTT. Translated, it gives CATSDPKKANTGELFF.

This CDR3 is CASSDSMNTEAFF. For the CDR3, the DNA is TGTGCCAGCTCAGACAGCATGAACACTGAAGCTTTCTTT. V gene TRBV18 combines with J gene TRBJ1-1; perhaps TRBD1 as D (5 bases). The CDR3 extends over 13 amino acids. Trimming shortened V by 5 bases and J by 0 bases, and 7 bases separated the two germline ends. Germline V gene data show CDR1 as KGHSH and CDR2 as LQKENI.

The DNA for the CDR3 is TGTGCCAGCAGTCGGACAGCACACTACGAGCAGTACTTC. This encodes CASSRTAHYEQYF. This sequence joins TRBV6-5 and TRBJ2-7, with a weak D call TRBD1 (6 bases). V was clipped by 5 bases and J by 3 bases, with 11 bases between them. CDR3 length: 13 residues. CDR1 MNHEY and CDR2 SVGAGI come from the germline V gene.